These T cell receptor beta chains were read from a single sample in a study of identical twins. TCRdb re-called the 5' RACE reads with MiXCR, one entry per CDR3 protein. Of 600,000 to 700,000 distinct CDR3 sequences listed, 20% to 25% are singletons. The same sample was also used in a study of T cells expressing NK-cell markers.

Sequencing was performed on PBMCs. Receptors were obtained from a woman between 18 and 29 years old in good health. The CDR3 runs from the conserved cysteine through the conserved F or W. D genes are given only for firm matches. Some rows mark clone size as missing; the rest say once, few, many or name a class of expanded clone.

>few|TRBJ1-3|-|TRBV6-1
TGTGCCAGCAGACGGACAGCTGGAAACACCATATATTTT
CASRRTAGNTIYF
>many|TRBJ2-1|-|TRBV25-1
TGTGCCAGCAGGCAGACCTCCTACAATGAGCAGTTCTTC
CASRQTSYNEQFF
>few|TRBJ2-7|-|TRBV4-2
TGTGCCAGCAGCCAAGAATGGGGCGAGGGATGGCAGTACTTC
CASSQEWGEGWQYF
>few|TRBJ1-6|-|TRBV10-1
TGCGCCAGCAGACTAAGGGGCTATAATTCACCCCTCCACTTT
CASRLRGYNSPLHF
>many|TRBJ1-6|-|TRBV10-1
TGCGCCAGCAGTGAGTCGTCTCTGAGGCCGTATTCACCCCTCCACTTT
CASSESSLRPYSPLHF
>-|TRBJ2-2|TRBD1|TRBV20-1
TGCAGTGCTAGAGAAGGGGGCACGGCCGGGGAGCTGTTTTTT
CSAREGGTAGELFF
>-|TRBJ1-6|TRBD1|TRBV4-1
TGCGCCAGCAGCCGGACCACAGGGGAGGATTCACCCCTCCACTTT
CASSRTTGEDSPLHF
>-|TRBJ2-1|-|TRBV12-3/TRBV12-4
TGTGCCAGCAGTTTTAAGGGGACTGGCAATGAGCAGTTCTTC
CASSFKGTGNEQFF
>few|TRBJ2-5|-|TRBV12-3/TRBV12-4
TGTGCCAGCAGTTTGAACCAGAAAGAGACCCAGTACTTC
CASSLNQKETQYF
>many|TRBJ2-7|TRBD1|TRBV7-2
TGTGCCAGCACCCGGACAGGGGAAGACGAGCAGTACTTC
CASTRTGEDEQYF
>few|TRBJ2-5|-|TRBV4-3
TGCGCCAGCAGCCAAGAGATACAAGAGACCCAGTACTTC
CASSQEIQETQYF
>few|TRBJ2-1|TRBD1|TRBV20-1
TGCAGTGCTAGCTCGACAGGGGAGACCTACAATGAGCAGTTCTTC
CSASSTGETYNEQFF
>many|TRBJ1-4|-|TRBV7-9
TGTGCCAGCAGCCCCCGGGTCGGGAATGAAAAACTGTTTTTT
CASSPRVGNEKLFF
>-|TRBJ2-3|TRBD2|TRBV12-3/TRBV12-4
TGTGCCAGCAGCCCGACTAGCGGGAGATTGGAAACGCAGTATTTT
CASSPTSGRLETQYF
>few|TRBJ2-7|-|TRBV4-1
TGCGCCAGCAGCCAAGATCTGGGTCCTCCCTACGAGCAGTACTTC
CASSQDLGPPYEQYF
>-|TRBJ2-3|-|TRBV15
TGTGCCACCAGCAGAGGCGGGACTCCAGATACGCAGTATTTT
CATSRGGTPDTQYF
>once|TRBJ1-1|TRBD1|TRBV27
TGTGCCAGCAACCTTGGACAGGGCCACACTGAAGCTTTCTTT
CASNLGQGHTEAFF
>many|TRBJ2-1|-|TRBV6-5
TGTGCCAGCAGTTCCTCTCTCCGAAGGCGCAATGAGCAGTTCTTC
CASSSSLRRRNEQFF